The 10 T cell receptor beta chains reported below all come from one sample, sequenced in a study of T cell repertoires in cytomegalovirus infection. No cognate antigen is known for these TCRs. TCRdb itself ran the reads through MiXCR, one entry per CDR3 protein. The data hold 800,000 to 950,000 distinct CDR3 sequences, with approximately 32% observed a single time. Material: cultured CD8+ T cells from PBMCs, obtained from culture after CMV antigen stimulation. These TCRs come from a human donor in good health (CMV status not recorded). Some clones in this sample may be carry-over from other donors' samples.

V gene TRBV19 combines with J gene TRBJ1-6; D is possibly TRBD1 (6 bases). Germline V gene lookup returns CDR1 LNHDA and CDR2 SQIVND (reference sequence). The CDR3 loop spans 18 amino acids. Trimming shortened V by 6 bases and J by 9 bases, and 27 bases separated the two germline ends. The CDR3 DNA follows: TGTGCCAGTAGCCGGGTTCCTTTCACCGGGACATTCAGTTCACCCCTCCACTTT. This encodes CASSRVPFTGTFSSPLHF.

About this clonotype itself: A much larger clone sits a single nucleotide away, making a read error possible. The chain employs TRBV7-2 and TRBJ2-5, with 14 bases fitting TRBD2. Trimming cost V 5 bases and J 2 bases; bases outside gene matches: 10. This CDR3 has 18 amino acids. The germline V gene encodes CDR1 SGHTA and CDR2 FQGNSA. The CDR3 DNA reads TGTGCCAGCAGCCCCATTGGACTAGCGGGGGGCGTTCAAGAGACCCAGTACTTC. It yields the protein CASSPIGLAGGVQETQYF.

The rearrangement uses TRBV24-1 and TRBJ1-2; D is possibly TRBD1 (5 bases). Germline lookup yields CDR1 KGHDR and CDR2 SFDVKD. The length of the CDR3 is 16 residues. V shed 3 bases and J shed 6 bases, with 19 bases lying between them. The DNA of the CDR3 is TGTGCCACCAGTGATCGATCTTCGAGCAGGGTCGATGGCTACACCTTC. Protein: CATSDRSSSRVDGYTF.

Concerning this clonotype: A read error is possible here, since a much larger clone lies one base away. V is TRBV7-8 and J is TRBJ2-3; TRBD2 agrees at 10 bases. Trimming took 3 bases from V and 0 from J; bases not matched to a gene: 15. The V gene's germline CDR1 is SGHVS and CDR2 FQNEAQ. This CDR3 is 20 amino acids long. CDR3 nucleotide sequence: TGTGCCAGCAGCTTGGGCCACGGACTAGCGGAGTCCTCTAGCACAGATACGCAGTATTTT. Its translation: CASSLGHGLAESSSTDTQYF.

The gene calls are TRBV10-3 and TRBJ2-3; D possibly corresponds to TRBD1 (6 bases). The V gene's germline CDR1 is ENHRY and CDR2 SYGVKD. The CDR3 is 15 residues long. Trimming removed 0 bases from V and 1 base from J, with 8 bases in between. CDR3 sequence reads: CAISESEGGTDTQYF. CDR3 DNA: TGTGCCATCAGTGAGTCAGAGGGGGGCACAGATACGCAGTATTTT.

The CDR3 region has the DNA TGTGCCAGCAGCCCGCGCAGCCAGACCTACGAGCAGTACTTC. It encodes CASSPRSQTYEQYF. The J gene is TRBJ2-7, the V gene TRBV3-1; no reliable D call. The CDR3 sequence is 14 residues long. CDR1 is LGHDT, CDR2 YNNKEL, per germline (reference sequence). The V gene lost 4 bases and the J gene lost 2 bases, with 12 bases spanning the gap.

This sequence joins TRBV10-1 and TRBJ1-5; D is uncertain. The ends were cut back, 0 bases at V and 3 bases at J, with 12 bases in the middle. The CDR3 contains 16 residues. From germline, CDR1 is WNHNN and CDR2 SYGVQD (reference sequence). CDR3 in amino acids: CASSESGGTLNQPQHF. In DNA, the CDR3 is TGCGCCAGCAGTGAGTCTGGAGGAACGCTCAATCAGCCCCAGCATTTT.

This chain connects TRBV27 to TRBJ2-5; the match to TRBD1 covers 11 bases. This CDR3 spans 16 amino acids. V dropped 5 bases and J dropped 1; count of bases not matched to a gene: 6. Per the germline V gene, CDR1 is MNHEY and CDR2 is SMNVEV (reference sequence). The CDR3 protein is CASSRRTGGFQETQYF. CDR3 in DNA: TGTGCCAGCAGTCGCCGGACAGGGGGCTTCCAAGAGACCCAGTACTTC.

This clonotype was counted a few times. The chain has TRBV7-6 and TRBJ2-1; 13 bases map to TRBD2. CDR3 size: 15 residues. J lost 9 bases, V lost 4 bases, and 6 bases had no gene match. The germline gives CDR1 SGHVS, CDR2 FNYEAQ. The DNA for the CDR3 is TGTGCCAGCAGCTGGACTAGCGGGGGTATGACTGAGCAGTTCTTC. It translates to CASSWTSGGMTEQFF.

This clonotype was observed a handful of times. This chain connects TRBV7-6 to TRBJ1-1; TRBD1 is a possible D gene (5 bases). Trimming cost V 5 bases and J 1 base, with 8 bases left between them. The CDR3 totals 13 residues. In germline, CDR1 is SGHVS, CDR2 FNYEAQ. Written as DNA, the CDR3 is TGTGCCAGCAGCGCGGGACGGAACACTGAAGCTTTCTTT. Amino acid sequence: CASSAGRNTEAFF. Together with reference TRBV7-6 and TRBJ1-1, the CDR3 gives the full variable domain: GAGVSQSPRYKVTKRGQDVALRCDPISGHVSLYWYRQALGQGPEFLTYFNYEAQQDKSGLPNDRFSAERPEGSISTLTIQRTEQRDSAMYRCASSAGRNTEAFFGQGTRLTVV.